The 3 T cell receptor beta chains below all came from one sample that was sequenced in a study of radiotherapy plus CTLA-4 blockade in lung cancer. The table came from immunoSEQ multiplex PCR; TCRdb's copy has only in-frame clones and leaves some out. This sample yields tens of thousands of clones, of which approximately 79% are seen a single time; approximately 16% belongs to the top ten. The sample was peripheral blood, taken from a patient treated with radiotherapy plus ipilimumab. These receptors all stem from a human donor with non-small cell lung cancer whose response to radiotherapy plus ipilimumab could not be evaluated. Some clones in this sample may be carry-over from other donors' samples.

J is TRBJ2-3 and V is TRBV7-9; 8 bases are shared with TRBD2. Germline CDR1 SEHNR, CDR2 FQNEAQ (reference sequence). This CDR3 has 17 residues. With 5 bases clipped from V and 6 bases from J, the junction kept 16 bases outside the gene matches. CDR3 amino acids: CASSRGLGLGPGDTQYF. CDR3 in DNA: TGTGCCAGCAGCCGGGGGCTGGGACTAGGCCCAGGTGATACGCAGTATTTT.

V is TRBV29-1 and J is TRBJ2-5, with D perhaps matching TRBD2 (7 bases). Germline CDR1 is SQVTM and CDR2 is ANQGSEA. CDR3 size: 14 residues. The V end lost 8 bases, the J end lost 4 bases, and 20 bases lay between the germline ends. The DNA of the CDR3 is TGCAGCTCCGGGGGGCAGGGAGGTGGAGAGACCCAGTACTTC. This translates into CSSGGQGGGETQYF.

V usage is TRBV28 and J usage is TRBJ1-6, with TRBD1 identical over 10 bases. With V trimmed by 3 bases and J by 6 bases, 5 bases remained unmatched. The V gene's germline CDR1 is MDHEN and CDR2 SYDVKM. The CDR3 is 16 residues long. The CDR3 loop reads CASSLVDRGPNSPLHF. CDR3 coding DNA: TGTGCCAGCAGTTTGGTCGACAGGGGGCCTAATTCACCCCTCCACTTT. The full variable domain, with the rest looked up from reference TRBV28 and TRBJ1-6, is DVKVTQSSRYLVKRTGEKVFLECVQDMDHENMFWYRQDPGLGLRLIYFSYDVKMKEKGDIPEGYSVSREKKERFSLILESASTNQTSMYLCASSLVDRGPNSPLHFGNGTRLTVT.